The T cell receptor beta chain described here comes from a study of T cell responses to AZD1222 COVID-19 vaccine. General study points: Samples come after the peak T cell response, not at day 14.

Clones were read by immunoSEQ multiplex PCR, and TCRdb kept only the in-frame ones, dropping some. In the table there are around 72,000 clones, 65% to 90% of which are singletons. Points on this clone: Antigen unknown.

V lost 5 bases, J lost 2 bases, and 3 bases stayed unmatched. The CDR3 contains 13 residues. The germline gives CDR1 KGHSH, CDR2 LQKENI. The receptor comes from an adult in good health. This sequence joins TRBV18 and TRBJ2-7; TRBD2 agrees at 7 bases. This specimen consisted of peripheral blood, obtained on day 0 of AZD1222 vaccination. CDR3 coding DNA: TGTGCCAGCTCAGCCGGGACTACCTACGAGCAGTACTTC. Its protein is CASSAGTTYEQYF. Complete variable domain (other parts from reference TRBV18 and TRBJ2-7): NAGVMQNPRHLVRRRGQEARLRCSPMKGHSHVYWYRQLPEEGLKFMVYLQKENIIDESGMPKERFSAEFPKEGPSILRIQQVVRGDSAAYFCASSAGTTYEQYFGPGTRLTVT.